This TCR beta chain was observed in a study of T cell repertoires in ileal Crohn's disease. Study-wide results and limits: Clonal expansions were more frequent in active smokers than non-smokers at surgery.

This clone was detected only once. Its cognate antigen is unknown. This CDR3 region has 16 residues. The V gene's germline CDR1 is SGHAT and CDR2 FQNNGV. Trimming stripped 1 base from V and 2 bases from J, with 13 bases between. TCRdb's copy holds only in-frame clones and misses some; the assay was immunoSEQ multiplex PCR. Of 5,000 or so clones listed, around 87% are singletons. V and J are TRBV11-2 and TRBJ2-3; tentatively, D is TRBD1 (6 bases). The TCR originated in an adult with Crohn's disease. Input material: ileal tissue. The CDR3 nucleotides read TGTGCCAGCAGCTTAGGCCGAGGACAGCTCACAGATACGCAGTATTTT. Translating it yields CASSLGRGQLTDTQYF.